This T cell receptor beta chain emerged from a study of Ad26.COV2.S vaccination and SARS-CoV-2 variants. Here immunoSEQ multiplex PCR was the method, and the copy in TCRdb shows in-frame clones only, minus some. Of 250,000 or so clones in the sample, around 88% are singletons; the top ten hold less than 3.5%. Study-level results: Comparability of non-spike TCR breadth was observed across vaccine and placebo recipients.

Details on this clone: No antigen is known for it.

V lost 11 bases and J 0 bases, leaving 16 bases between the germline ends. CDR3 length: 15 residues. Germline-derived CDR1 and CDR2 are SNHLY and FYNNEI. Noted treatment: around 19 received Ad26.COV2.S at low or high dose, single or two shots; 5 received placebo; per-sample allocation not given. The study sampled participants on day 63 after the first vaccine or placebo injection. What was given as vaccine was an Ad26 vector encoding Wuhan-strain SARS-CoV-2 spike. This receptor was obtained from a person aged 18-65 years who received the Ad26.COV2.S COVID-19 vaccine or a placebo. The sequenced sample was peripheral blood, obtained in a trial of Ad26.COV2.S vaccine versus placebo. The rearrangement uses TRBV2 and TRBJ2-2, with D perhaps TRBD1 (5 bases). CDR3 residues: CAYPGRAANTGELFF. In DNA form, the CDR3 reads TGTGCCTACCCAGGCAGGGCGGCGAACACCGGGGAGCTGTTTTTT.